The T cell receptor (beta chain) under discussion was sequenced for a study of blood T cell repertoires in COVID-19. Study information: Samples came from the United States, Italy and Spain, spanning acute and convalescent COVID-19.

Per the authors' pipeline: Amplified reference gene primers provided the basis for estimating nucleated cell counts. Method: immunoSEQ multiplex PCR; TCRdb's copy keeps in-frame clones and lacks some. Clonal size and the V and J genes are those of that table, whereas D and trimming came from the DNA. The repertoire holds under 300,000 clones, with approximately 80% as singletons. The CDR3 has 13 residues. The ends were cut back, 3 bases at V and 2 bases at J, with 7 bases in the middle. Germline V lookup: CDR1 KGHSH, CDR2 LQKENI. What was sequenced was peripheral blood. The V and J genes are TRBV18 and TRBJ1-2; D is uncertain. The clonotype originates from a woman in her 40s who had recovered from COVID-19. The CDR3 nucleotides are TGTGCCAGCTCACCCGAACAGAACTATGGCTACACCTTC. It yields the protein CASSPEQNYGYTF.